Listed below are T cell receptor beta chains from one sample, sequenced in a study of radiotherapy plus CTLA-4 blockade in lung cancer. The method was immunoSEQ multiplex PCR; TCRdb's version includes in-frame clones alone and lacks a portion of them. The table shows tens of thousands of clones, with 70% to 80% occurring only once. This specimen consisted of peripheral blood, obtained from a patient treated with radiotherapy plus ipilimumab. The origin of the receptors is a human donor with non-small cell lung cancer who had stable disease on radiotherapy plus ipilimumab. Both conserved end residues are part of each CDR3. D genes are given only for firm matches. Size is stated for part of the rows, as once, few or many counts, or as a class when the clone is expanded.

>NA|NA|TRBJ2-3|TRBV18
TGTGCCAGCTCGAGGGACACCACAGATACGCAGTATTTT
CASSRDTTDTQYF
>NA|NA|TRBJ2-4|TRBV6-1
TGTGCCAGCAGTGACGGAGGCGCCAAAAACATTCAGTACTTC
CASSDGGAKNIQYF
>TRBD1|NA|TRBJ1-4|TRBV5-1
TGCGCCAGCAGCAGGGACAGCTCTAATGAAAAACTGTTTTTT
CASSRDSSNEKLFF
>NA|NA|TRBJ1-5|TRBV5-1
TGCGCCAGCAGGCCTGGGTACGGCAATCAGCCCCAGCATTTT
CASRPGYGNQPQHF
>NA|NA|TRBJ2-6|TRBV5-8
TGTGCCAGCAGCCAAACGTGGGGGGCTGGGGCCAACGTCCTGACTTTC
CASSQTWGAGANVLTF
>NA|NA|TRBJ1-1|TRBV27
TGTGCCAGCAGTTTGGGTCCCGGGGGGCCTATGAACACTGAAGCTTTCTTT
CASSLGPGGPMNTEAFF
>NA|once|TRBJ2-1|TRBV4-3
TGCGCCAGCAGCCAAGAGAATGAGCAGTTCTTC
CASSQENEQFF
>TRBD1|NA|TRBJ1-1|TRBV9
TGTGCCAGCAGCGTAGGGGGGACAGGGAAGGACACTGAAGCTTTCTTT
CASSVGGTGKDTEAFF
>TRBD1|NA|TRBJ1-3|TRBV6-5
TGTGCCAGCAGTTACTCATGGGACAGCTCTGGAAACACCATATATTTT
CASSYSWDSSGNTIYF
>NA|few|TRBJ1-2|TRBV6-5
TGTGCCAGCAGTCAGGGTGGAGTAGGTGGCTACACCTTC
CASSQGGVGGYTF
>TRBD1|NA|TRBJ1-2|TRBV2
TGTGCCAGCAGTGAAGGGACAGGAAAGTATGGCTACACCTTC
CASSEGTGKYGYTF
>TRBD2|NA|TRBJ2-7|TRBV12-5
TGTGCTAGTGGTTTAAGGCCGGGGGGGGCCCCCTACGAGCAGTACTTC
CASGLRPGGAPYEQYF
>TRBD1|once|TRBJ1-6|TRBV27
TGTGCCAGCAGTTCATCCGGGACAGGGGGCGGTAATTCACCCCTCCACTTT
CASSSSGTGGGNSPLHF
>NA|NA|TRBJ1-1|TRBV27
TGTGCCAGCAGCCTCGGGCAGACCCTCTCTGAAGCTTTCTTT
CASSLGQTLSEAFF
>TRBD2|NA|TRBJ2-3|TRBV10-1
TGCGCCAGCAGTGAGTCCCGGACTAGTATATTTACAGATACGCAGTATTTT
CASSESRTSIFTDTQYF
>NA|NA|TRBJ2-1|TRBV27
TGTGCCAGCAGTACACTCCGGACAAATGAGCAGTTCTTC
CASSTLRTNEQFF
>NA|NA|TRBJ2-5|TRBV7-7
TGTGCCAGCAGCTTAAGTCAGGGGATCGAGACCCAGTACTTC
CASSLSQGIETQYF
>TRBD1|NA|TRBJ2-7|TRBV2
TGTGCCAGCAGCGAACGGACAGGGGGCTACGAGCAGTACTTC
CASSERTGGYEQYF
>NA|NA|TRBJ1-2|TRBV28
TGTGCCAGCAGGAGGGGCTCTTACAACTATGGCTACACCTTC
CASRRGSYNYGYTF
>NA|NA|TRBJ2-7|TRBV9
TGTGCCAGCAGCCCAGGGAGGGGACAGAGAACCTACGAGCAGTACTTC
CASSPGRGQRTYEQYF
>NA|once|TRBJ1-3|TRBV2
TGTGCCAGCAGTGAGTACAGGGCAGACACCATATATTTT
CASSEYRADTIYF
>NA|NA|TRBJ1-3|TRBV10-2
TGCGCCAGCAGTGAGTCGAGGGGTTCCTCTGGAAACACCATATATTTT
CASSESRGSSGNTIYF
>NA|few|TRBJ2-3|TRBV10-1
TGCGCCAGCAGTGGACAGGAGACGCAGTATTTT
CASSGQETQYF
>TRBD1|NA|TRBJ1-6|TRBV7-9
TGTGCCAGCAGCTCCACCGGGACAGGGGGCACCCTCCACTTT
CASSSTGTGGTLHF
>NA|NA|TRBJ1-1|TRBV2
TGTGCCAGCAGTCTCAGTGAGGCGCGCATGAACACTGAAGCTTTCTTT
CASSLSEARMNTEAFF
>TRBD1|NA|TRBJ1-6|TRBV19
TGTGCCAGTAGTACGGCGGACAGGTCTAATTCACCCCTCCACTTT
CASSTADRSNSPLHF
>NA|NA|TRBJ1-2|TRBV30
TGTGCCTGGAGCCGACAGGTAGGAAGAGGCTACACCTTC
CAWSRQVGRGYTF
>NA|few|TRBJ1-2|TRBV14
TGTGCCAGCAGCCAAGATCTGGAGGGGGGCTACACCTTC
CASSQDLEGGYTF
>TRBD2|few|TRBJ2-1|TRBV7-2
TGTGCCAGCAGGCGTAGCGGGGGAAGCTCCTACAATGAGCAGTTCTTC
CASRRSGGSSYNEQFF
>NA|NA|TRBJ2-5|TRBV7-8
TGTGCCAGCAGCTCCCGCTCAGGAGACAGCAAAGAGACCCAGTACTTC
CASSSRSGDSKETQYF
>NA|NA|TRBJ2-5|TRBV18
TGTGCCAGCTCACCAATTCAGGGTGAGACCCAGTACTTC
CASSPIQGETQYF